This TCR beta chain originates from a study of regulatory T cells in long-lasting Graves disease. Study-level points and caveats: With persistent disease, TRBV28, TRBJ1-2 and TRBJ2-5 were the favored segments.

Sample time point: newly diagnosed GD, antithyroid drugs for less than 3 months. Construction of the TCR library relied on RNA isolated from PBMCs. Relying on iRepertoire HTBI primers and Arm-PCR of CDR3 regions, the team built TCR beta libraries. TCRdb independently ran MiXCR on the multiplex PCR reads; one entry per CDR3 protein. Counted here are 440,000 or so distinct CDR3 sequences, about 15% occurring once; the ten biggest clones make up 15% to 20%. Germline lookup yields CDR1 MNHEY and CDR2 SVGAGI. The CDR3 runs 11 residues. Trimming shortened V by 0 bases and J by 10 bases, and 6 bases separated the two germline ends. This clonotype was recorded at least ten times. The antigen remains unidentified. The same data also contributed to another study, on T cells in Graves' hyperthyroidism and ophthalmopathy.

This receptor was identified in a woman aged 25-40 years with Graves disease. Here the sequenced sample was peripheral blood mononuclear cells (PBMCs), taken at new diagnosis, from a patient treated with antithyroid drugs. The rearrangement joins TRBV6-5 to TRBJ1-1; D remains unclear. In DNA form, the CDR3 reads TGTGCCAGCAGTTACTCCAGGAGAGCTTTCTTT. Translated, it gives CASSYSRRAFF.